The present TCR beta chain was sequenced within a study of blood T cell repertoires in COVID-19. Method: immunoSEQ multiplex PCR; TCRdb's copy keeps in-frame clones and lacks some. The table includes 140,000 to 150,000 clones, 80% to 90% detected once. V shed 6 bases and J shed 5 bases, with 17 bases lying between them. Germline V lookup: CDR1 KGHSH, CDR2 LQKENI. The CDR3 covers 15 residues. The receptor was derived from a human donor in a cohort sampled during active COVID-19. The chain recombines TRBV18 with TRBJ2-1, with D tentatively TRBD1 (6 bases). Source material: peripheral blood. The DNA for the CDR3 is TGTGCCAGCTCTGTCGGACAGAGGAGAAACAATGAGCAGTTCTTC. This gives the protein CASSVGQRRNNEQFF.